The following is a TCR beta chain sequence with its context. The antigen remains undetermined. This record comes from a study of blood T cells in healthy people across ages. Germline CDR1 and CDR2: MNHNS and SASEGT. This CDR3 is 14 amino acids long. Between the trimmed V and J ends, which lost 1 base and 6 bases, there was a span of 10 bases. Isolated per sample were at least 7 million PBMCs. Then a second PCR, running roughly 7 to 11 cycles, was carried out with a sample-barcoded 5' primer and a J-beta primer mix. TCRdb reprocessed the 5' RACE reads with MiXCR, giving one entry per CDR3 protein. This table holds almost 800,000 distinct CDR3 sequences, roughly 60% found once. Study conclusions and caveats: The unknown donor CMV status may have confounded expanded clonotype changes.

The chain combines TRBV6-1 with TRBJ1-5, with a tentative D call TRBD1 (5 bases). The source material was blood. This clonotype originated in a man younger than 40 in good health. The CDR3 DNA reads TGTGCCAGCAGTGAAGGGATCAGGGTTCAGCCCCAGCATTTT. As protein: CASSEGIRVQPQHF.